One sample yielded the 9 T cell receptor beta chains listed below, sequenced in a study of cytomegalovirus exposure and HLA in healthy donors. This PCR relied on a set of 60 Vbeta primers and 13 Jbeta primers. Generated by immunoSEQ multiplex PCR, the TCRdb table keeps only in-frame clones and is missing some. The sample contains about 160,000 clones, around 64% of which appear only once. The sequenced sample was PBMCs. These receptors came from a woman aged 25 to 39 in good health and CMV-seronegative.

The genes are TRBV5-4 and TRBJ2-2, with D perhaps matching TRBD1 (6 bases). In germline, CDR1 is SGHNT, CDR2 YYREEE (reference sequence). There are 15 residues in the CDR3. Trimming removed 7 bases from V and 1 base from J, with 14 bases in between. The CDR3 is CASYTGGRNTGELFF. The CDR3 DNA reads TGTGCCAGCTACACTGGGGGCCGGAACACCGGGGAGCTGTTTTTT.

This clone was counted between two and nine times. This chain connects TRBV18 to TRBJ2-5; TRBD1 matches at 12 bases. This CDR3 has 15 residues. CDR1 is KGHSH and CDR2 is LQKENI in the germline V gene. The trim removed 3 bases at V and 3 bases at J, leaving 2 bases unmatched. The CDR3 here is CASSPGTGGKETQYF. DNA of the CDR3: TGTGCCAGCTCACCGGGGACAGGGGGCAAAGAGACCCAGTACTTC.

This clone showed up just a few times. The chain combines TRBV4-3 with TRBJ2-1; D not resolved. With 0 bases removed from V and 4 bases from J, the gap between germline ends came to 7 bases. Germline CDR1 is LGHNA and CDR2 is YSLEER. CDR3 length: 14 residues. Written as DNA, the CDR3 is TGCGCCAGCAGCCAAGAGAGAAGTTACAATGAGCAGTTCTTC. It yields the protein CASSQERSYNEQFF.

This chain connects TRBV5-6 to TRBJ2-1, with D perhaps matching TRBD2 (6 bases). This CDR3 spans 15 amino acids. V lost 0 bases to trimming and J lost 9 bases, with 16 bases between them. Germline V gene sequence: CDR1 SGHDT, CDR2 YYEEEE. The CDR3 reads CASSLEDYDNAEQFF. The CDR3 nucleotides are TGTGCCAGCAGCTTGGAGGACTACGACAACGCTGAGCAGTTCTTC.

The J gene is TRBJ2-5, the V gene TRBV2; 7 bases are a match to TRBD1. CDR1 and CDR2 (germline): SNHLY, FYNNEI. V trimming: 6 bases; J trimming: 5 bases; junction bases outside the gene matches: 9. The CDR3 runs to 14 residues. The CDR3 DNA follows: TGTGCCAGCAGGAACCCACAGGGGCAGGAGACCCAGTACTTC. Translation: CASRNPQGQETQYF.

The chain links TRBV19 to TRBJ1-5; a possible D gene is TRBD1 (6 bases). V was shortened by 5 bases and J by 5 bases, with 10 bases between the two germline ends. Germline V lookup: CDR1 LNHDA, CDR2 SQIVND (reference sequence). CDR3 length equals 13 residues. CDR3 sequence reads: CASSGDIDQPQHF. CDR3 DNA: TGTGCCAGTAGTGGGGACATCGATCAGCCCCAGCATTTT. The full variable domain, rest sourced from reference TRBV19 and TRBJ1-5, is DGGITQSPKYLFRKEGQNVTLSCEQNLNHDAMYWYRQDPGQGLRLIYYSQIVNDFQKGDIAEGYSVSREKKESFPLTVTSAQKNPTAFYLCASSGDIDQPQHFGDGTRLSIL.

This chain links TRBV6-5 with TRBJ1-2, with 8 bases lining up with TRBD1. The CDR3 consists of 15 residues. V was clipped by 0 bases and J by 5 bases; unmatched bases: 5. Germline CDR1 and CDR2: MNHEY and SVGAGI. This CDR3 is CASSYSGQAGYGYTF. For the CDR3, the DNA is TGTGCCAGCAGTTACTCGGGACAGGCCGGGTATGGCTACACCTTC.

Notes on this clone: Other DNA sequences of this sample code for an identical CDR3. The gene calls are TRBV5-1 and TRBJ2-7; 7 nucleotides agree with TRBD2. The CDR3 length is 12 residues. The germline V gene encodes CDR1 SGHRS and CDR2 YFSETQ. Trimming removed 0 bases from V and 6 bases from J; junction bases left unmatched: 0. CDR3 region: CASSLGGGEQYF. In DNA form, the CDR3 reads TGCGCCAGCAGCTTGGGGGGGGGCGAGCAGTACTTC.

The chain couples TRBV7-9 to TRBJ2-7; D gene ambiguous. The ends were cut back, 1 base at V and 6 bases at J, with 13 bases in the middle. The V gene's germline CDR1 is SEHNR and CDR2 FQNEAQ (reference sequence). The CDR3 sequence is 14 residues long. CDR3 region: CASSLGGIGLEQYF. DNA for the CDR3: TGTGCCAGCAGCTTAGGAGGTATCGGCCTCGAGCAGTACTTC.